The present T cell receptor (beta chain) was sequenced within a study of T cells after posttransplantation cyclophosphamide. TCRdb keeps only in-frame clones here, not all; method: immunoSEQ multiplex PCR. The data contain about 32,000 clones, roughly 90% of them singletons. About this clone itself: Antigen specificity is unknown.

Study results and caveats: After PTCy, TRB diversity resembled that of CNI/methotrexate controls. Later post-transplant blood repertoires were often dominated by donor CD8+ memory clones.

The CDR3 extends over 13 amino acids. Germline-derived CDR1 and CDR2 are SNHLY and FYNNEI. Trimming stripped 5 bases from V and 2 bases from J, with 9 bases between. Cells defined as naive were viable CD3+CD4+ or CD3+CD8+ and CCR7+CD45RA+CD45RO-CD95-CD27+CD28+. The source material was naive CD4+ T cells sorted from blood. The clonotype comes from a man aged 30 to 39 in good health and a related stem cell transplant donor. This chain links TRBV2 with TRBJ1-2, with TRBD1 as a possible D gene (6 bases). The CDR3 sequence is CASSRQGNYGYTF. The CDR3 DNA reads TGTGCCAGCAGTCGTCAGGGGAACTATGGCTACACCTTC.